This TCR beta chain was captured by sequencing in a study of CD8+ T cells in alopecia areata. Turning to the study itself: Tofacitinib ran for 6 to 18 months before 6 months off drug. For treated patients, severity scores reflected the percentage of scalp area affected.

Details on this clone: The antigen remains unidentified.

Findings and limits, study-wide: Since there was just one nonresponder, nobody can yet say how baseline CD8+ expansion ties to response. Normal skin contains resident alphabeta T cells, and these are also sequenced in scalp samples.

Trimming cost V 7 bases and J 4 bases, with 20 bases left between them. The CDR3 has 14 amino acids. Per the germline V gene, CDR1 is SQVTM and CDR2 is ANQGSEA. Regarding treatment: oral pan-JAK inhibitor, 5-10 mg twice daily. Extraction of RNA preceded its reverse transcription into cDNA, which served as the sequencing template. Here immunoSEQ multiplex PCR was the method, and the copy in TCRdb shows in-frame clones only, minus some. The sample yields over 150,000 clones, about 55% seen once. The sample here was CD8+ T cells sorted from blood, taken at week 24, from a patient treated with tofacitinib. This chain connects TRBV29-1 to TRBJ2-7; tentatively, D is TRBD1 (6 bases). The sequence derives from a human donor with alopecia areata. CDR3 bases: TGCAGCGCCGAGGGCTCAGGGGTAGGTTACGAGCAGTACTTC. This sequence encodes CSAEGSGVGYEQYF.